These 23 T cell receptor beta chains were all obtained from the same sample, sequenced in a study of cytomegalovirus exposure and HLA in healthy donors. The PCR contained 60 Vbeta and 13 Jbeta primers. This table comes from immunoSEQ multiplex PCR, and its TCRdb copy is limited to in-frame clones, with some not included. The sample has about 120,000 clones; approximately 83% are singletons. Sequenced material: PBMCs. Source of these receptors: a woman aged 18 to 35 in good health and CMV-seronegative.

This clone was picked up one time. The chain is built from TRBV5-8 and TRBJ1-6; 8 bases map to TRBD1. The CDR3 is 13 residues long. Looked up from germline, CDR1 is SGHTS and CDR2 is YDEGEE. V lost 6 bases to trimming and J lost 10 bases; unmatched junction nucleotides: 6. The CDR3 nucleotides read TGTGCCAGCACCCCAGGGGGCGCCTCACCCCTCCACTTT. Translated: CASTPGGASPLHF.

V and J are TRBV15 and TRBJ1-1, with D possibly TRBD1 on 6 matching bases. The germline V and J ends were trimmed by 1 base and 1 base, with 13 bases remaining between them. Germline CDR1 is LNHNV and CDR2 is YYDKDF (reference sequence). The CDR3 consists of 16 residues. The CDR3 loop is CATSRGQQGRNTEAFF. The CDR3 DNA sequence: TGTGCCACCAGCAGAGGCCAACAGGGTCGGAACACTGAAGCTTTCTTT.

CDR3 bases: TGTGCCACCAGCAGGGGGGGGGTCATGAACACTGAAGCTTTCTTT. Its translation is CATSRGGVMNTEAFF. The chain has TRBV15 and TRBJ1-1, with D possibly matching TRBD1 (5 bases). In germline, CDR1 is LNHNV, CDR2 YYDKDF (reference sequence). V gave up 3 bases and J gave up 0 bases, with 11 bases separating them. This CDR3 is built from 15 residues.

This clone was seen a single time. V is TRBV27 and J is TRBJ2-1; perhaps TRBD2 as D (6 bases). Germline lookup yields CDR1 MNHEY and CDR2 SMNVEV (reference sequence). V was cut by 3 bases and J by 0 bases, with 9 bases left in between. CDR3 length: 15 residues. The CDR3, as DNA: TGTGCCAGCAGTTTGGGGGGACTCTCCTACAATGAGCAGTTCTTC. Amino acid sequence: CASSLGGLSYNEQFF.

V usage is TRBV7-2 and J usage is TRBJ2-1; 10 bases match TRBD2. V lost 5 bases to trimming and J lost 7 bases; unmatched junction nucleotides: 5. CDR1 SGHTA and CDR2 FQGNSA come from the germline V gene. This CDR3 spans 14 amino acids. CDR3 amino acids: CASSPLAGLNEQFF. The CDR3 DNA sequence: TGTGCCAGCAGCCCACTAGCGGGGTTAAATGAGCAGTTCTTC.

This chain's CDR3 is CASRRTGGEAFF. CDR3 sequence (DNA): TGTGCCAGCAGGCGGACAGGGGGCGAAGCTTTCTTT. The V call is TRBV6-1, the J call TRBJ1-1; 11 bases are shared with TRBD1. In germline, CDR1 is MNHNS, CDR2 SASEGT. J gave up 8 bases and V 6 bases, and 2 bases lay outside the gene matches. The CDR3 consists of 12 residues.

CDR3 nucleotides: TGTGCCACCAGCAGAGTTGACAGTCGACAAGAGACCCAGTACTTC. Residues: CATSRVDSRQETQYF. V gene TRBV15 combines with J gene TRBJ2-5, with a possible D match to TRBD1 (5 bases). Germline V gives CDR1 LNHNV, CDR2 YYDKDF (reference sequence). V was clipped by 1 base and J by 2 bases, with 11 bases between them. The CDR3 length is 15 residues.

The gene calls are TRBV28 and TRBJ2-7; D uncertain. Per germline, CDR1 MDHEN and CDR2 SYDVKM. Trimming took 2 bases from V and 3 from J, leaving 8 bases between them. This CDR3 has 13 amino acids. The CDR3 DNA reads as TGTGCCAGCAGTTTAGCGGCCAACTACGAGCAGTACTTC. This encodes CASSLAANYEQYF.

The gene calls are TRBV6-1 and TRBJ1-2, with TRBD1 identical over 7 bases. V trimming: 0 bases; J trimming: 2 bases; junction bases outside the gene matches: 0. The CDR3 totals 14 residues. The germline CDR1 and CDR2 sequences are MNHNS and SASEGT. The CDR3 is CASSEADRNYGYTF. In DNA form, the CDR3 reads TGTGCCAGCAGTGAAGCGGACAGGAACTATGGCTACACCTTC.

This clone was seen repeatedly, ten times or more. J is TRBJ2-1 and V is TRBV19; D unclear. The CDR3 has 13 residues. V dropped 1 base and J dropped 16 bases, with 17 bases sitting between them. From germline, CDR1 is LNHDA and CDR2 SQIVND (reference sequence). CDR3: CASSIVGRQDQFF. The CDR3 DNA follows: TGTGCCAGTAGTATAGTTGGCAGGCAAGATCAATTCTTC.

This chain uses TRBV18 with TRBJ1-1, with a possible D match to TRBD1 (6 bases). Deletions cut 3 bases from V and 8 bases from J, with 13 bases between. Germline-derived CDR1 and CDR2 are KGHSH and LQKENI. The CDR3 spans 13 residues. CDR3 sequence (DNA): TGTGCCAGCTCACCTTTACCCGGGACAGAAGCTTTCTTT. Protein product: CASSPLPGTEAFF.

V is TRBV7-4 and J is TRBJ2-2, with TRBD1 as a possible D gene (5 bases). The V gene lost 3 bases and the J gene lost 5 bases, with 25 bases spanning the gap. Germline CDR1 is SGHVT and CDR2 is SQSDAQ. The CDR3 spans 19 residues. CDR3 sequence reads: CASSFGALPTVCLTGELFF. The CDR3 nucleotides are TGTGCCAGCAGCTTTGGAGCCCTTCCGACAGTCTGTTTAACCGGGGAGCTGTTTTTT.

This chain connects TRBV28 to TRBJ1-5; TRBD1 aligns across 7 bases. V shed 8 bases and J 5 bases; nucleotides not matched to a gene: 6. Per germline, CDR1 MDHEN and CDR2 SYDVKM. The CDR3 is 13 residues long. In nucleotides, the CDR3 is TGTGCCAGCTTCGGACAGGCTTATCAGCCCCAGCATTTT. It encodes CASFGQAYQPQHF.

J is TRBJ2-2 and V is TRBV5-1; 8 nucleotides line up with TRBD2. Germline CDR1 SGHRS, CDR2 YFSETQ. The CDR3 consists of 15 residues. V was pared by 1 base and J by 7 bases, with 6 bases of the junction left unmatched. The CDR3 sequence is CASSLPGLGIGELFF. In DNA, the CDR3 is TGCGCCAGCAGCTTGCCGGGACTAGGGATCGGGGAGCTGTTTTTT.

The genes are TRBV4-3 and TRBJ2-1; possibly TRBD1 for D (5 bases). CDR1 is LGHNA and CDR2 is YSLEER in the germline V gene. Trimming pared 4 bases from V and 7 bases from J, leaving 14 bases between. The CDR3 has 14 amino acids. CDR3 sequence reads: CASSPLVGANEQFF. CDR3 coding DNA: TGCGCCAGCAGCCCCCTAGTAGGGGCGAATGAGCAGTTCTTC.

The chain joins TRBV6-4 to TRBJ2-3; possible D gene TRBD1, 5 bases. CDR1 and CDR2 (germline): MRHNA, SNTAGT. The V end lost 2 bases, the J end lost 2 bases, and 11 bases lay between the germline ends. The CDR3 sequence is 15 residues long. CDR3 nucleotide sequence: TGTGCCAGCAGTGACGGGGCAGGGAACACAGATACGCAGTATTTT. Its protein product is CASSDGAGNTDTQYF.

This chain joins TRBV6-4 and TRBJ2-6; 7 bases are shared with TRBD2. The V gene's germline CDR1 is MRHNA and CDR2 SNTAGT. This CDR3 comprises 16 residues. V was clipped by 3 bases and J by 1 base; unmatched bases: 3. The CDR3 bases are TGTGCCAGCAGTGAGACGGGGGGATCTGGGGCCAACGTCCTGACTTTC. This codes for CASSETGGSGANVLTF.

The chain couples TRBV6-1 to TRBJ1-5; D might be TRBD1 (5 bases). The CDR3 contains 18 residues. The V gene's germline CDR1 is MNHNS and CDR2 SASEGT. The germline V and J ends were trimmed by 1 base and 7 bases, with 23 bases remaining between them. The CDR3 region has the DNA TGTGCCAGCAGTGAAGAGGAGGGTGAGGGGAGGTTTGGACAGCCCCAGCATTTT. Translation: CASSEEEGEGRFGQPQHF.

The chain has TRBV2 and TRBJ1-1; D possibly corresponds to TRBD1 (5 bases). Looked up from germline, CDR1 is SNHLY and CDR2 is FYNNEI. The CDR3 consists of 16 residues. Trimming cost V 3 bases and J 1 base, with 15 bases left between them. The CDR3 DNA reads as TGTGCCAGCAGTGAGGAGCGGGGGTTATGGAACACTGAAGCTTTCTTT. This translates into CASSEERGLWNTEAFF.

This sequence joins TRBV29-1 and TRBJ1-1; 7 bases agree with TRBD1. V dropped 3 bases and J dropped 0; count of bases not matched to a gene: 4. The germline V gene encodes CDR1 SQVTM and CDR2 ANQGSEA. This CDR3 spans 14 amino acids. CDR3 DNA sequence: TGCAGCGTTGAGGGGGACAGAATGAACACTGAAGCTTTCTTT. It encodes CSVEGDRMNTEAFF.

The V and J genes are TRBV30 and TRBJ1-4, with D possibly TRBD1 on 5 matching bases. V dropped 1 base and J dropped 0 bases, with 9 bases sitting between them. CDR1 and CDR2 from the germline V gene are GTSNPN and SVGIG (reference sequence). This CDR3 region has 15 residues. The CDR3 spells CAWSGDSSTNEKLFF. In DNA form, the CDR3 reads TGTGCCTGGAGTGGGGACTCCTCAACTAATGAAAAACTGTTTTTT.

The rearrangement joins TRBV9 to TRBJ2-5; a possible D gene is TRBD1 (5 bases). CDR3 size: 15 residues. V dropped 1 base and J dropped 1 base, with 11 bases sitting between them. From germline, CDR1 is SGDLS and CDR2 YYNGEE. The CDR3 sequence: CASSVLTGSQETQYF. CDR3 nucleotides: TGTGCCAGCAGCGTACTCACAGGCTCCCAAGAGACCCAGTACTTC.

CDR3 coding DNA: TGTGCCAGTAGTCCGACAGGGGCAACCTACGAGCAGTACTTC. Translated: CASSPTGATYEQYF. The chain recombines TRBV19 with TRBJ2-7; 8 bases align to TRBD1. This CDR3 has 14 amino acids. CDR1 is LNHDA and CDR2 is SQIVND in the germline V gene (reference sequence). The V segment lost 5 bases and the J segment 2 bases; nucleotides outside the gene matches: 5. Complete variable domain (other parts from reference TRBV19 and TRBJ2-7): DGGITQSPKYLFRKEGQNVTLSCEQNLNHDAMYWYRQDPGQGLRLIYYSQIVNDFQKGDIAEGYSVSREKKESFPLTVTSAQKNPTAFYLCASSPTGATYEQYFGPGTRLTVT.